This record looks at one T cell receptor beta chain sequence and its context. This sample was taken from a study of blood T cell repertoires in COVID-19. For the study at large: Acute and convalescent COVID-19 samples came from the United States, Italy and Spain. T cells, B-cell-depleted T cells, or PBMCs supplied cDNA or gDNA.

In the study's own analysis: Estimation of nucleated cell counts was performed using reference gene primer amplification. Sequencing used immunoSEQ multiplex PCR; TCRdb keeps in-frame clones, though not all of them. The DNA gave D and trimming, while V, J and clone size come from that table. The profile covers around 190,000 clones, with roughly 90% appearing a single time and less than 25% taken by the ten largest. CDR1 and CDR2 from the germline V gene are MNHEY and SMNVEV (reference sequence). The CDR3 loop spans 15 amino acids. V lost 4 bases and J lost 3, with 16 bases in between. The clonotype was recovered from a man between 70 and 80 years old with active or convalescent COVID-19. The chain links TRBV27 to TRBJ2-7; possibly TRBD1 for D (5 bases). Sequencing was performed on peripheral blood. The DNA for the CDR3 is TGTGCCAGCAGTTCCTACTCGGACATAAGCTACGAGCAGTACTTC. It is translated as CASSSYSDISYEQYF.